The text below deals with one T cell receptor beta chain. It lacks a known antigen. The record has no base qualities; no much larger clone is one base away. These data are taken from a study of identical twins (dated by TCRdb to about 2016). For the wider study: TCR alpha and beta repertoires from monozygotic twins, unrelated adults of various ages and cord blood were deep-sequenced to test whether fetal clonotypes persist. To rule out contamination, the twin experiments were replicated at different times with different library preparation protocols. What the authors observed across the whole study: Abundant cord blood beta clonotypes had fewer insertions, young adult naive repertoires showed a similar but weaker trend, and memory repertoires showed no such trend. In monozygotic twins, recombination models systematically underestimated out-of-frame TCR alpha sharing, but the models matched the sharing seen between unrelated individuals. Zero-insertion analyses could be partly confounded by invariant T cells such as MAIT and iNKT, though diverse VJ usage argued against such confounding for most clonotypes. Conclusions relied on cross-sectional statistical analysis, since the same donors could not be followed over many years. Compared with coincidental sharing between unrelated individuals, out-of-frame TCR alpha sequences shared between twins showed an excess of sequences with low generation probability. The excess sharing between twins in beta out-of-frame sequences was weaker because fewer shared sequences reduced the signal-to-noise ratio.

Trimming removed 4 bases from V and 0 bases from J; the gene matches leave 6 bases unexplained. Including cysteine and phenylalanine, the CDR3 has 15 amino acids. The DNA shown is the 45-base CDR3, in frame from base 1. Libraries were prepared through 5' RACE. This sample was sequenced with an Illumina HiSeq 2000. A universal primer binding site was added through template switching, and the final cDNA carried a unique molecular identifier so that TCR cDNA molecules could be counted accurately. Specific primers in the conserved constant-segment region were used to synthesize first-strand cDNA for the TCR alpha and beta chains. To control for contamination, every cDNA library carried two barcodes: a SMART-Mk sample barcode plus Illumina barcodes. TruSeq adapter sequences along with Illumina sample barcodes were introduced in two successive PCR steps. TCR alpha and beta cDNA libraries were sequenced on the Illumina HiSeq platform with custom primers. As for how the authors treated the data: MiGEC processed the raw reads to extract unique molecular identifiers, while MiXCR was used to determine the CDR3 positions. For each individual, recombination models were inferred using an EM algorithm with the repgenHMM and IGoR tools. Shared clonotypes were analyzed with the tcR package in R, and sharing was normalized by the product of cloneset sizes. To study raw recombination without the effects of thymic and clonal selection, out-of-frame nonproductive sequences were analyzed. In TCRdb, the public reads were trimmed at Q25 with fastp and aligned with MiXCR, with productive beta chains retained. Identical CDR3 protein sequences are pooled into one entry, listed with their most common genes and DNA. The V and J calls here are based on TCRdb, not the publication. The table for this sample lists roughly 720,000 distinct CDR3 sequences; 15% to 20% of them were counted only once. The ten biggest clones cover less than 15% of the sample.

Only healthy Caucasian donors were included. The twin cohort consisted of three pairs of female monozygotic twins, all aged roughly 18 to 30 years. The RNA used for TCR libraries was isolated from peripheral blood mononuclear cells. The data also belong to a second study, concerning T cells expressing NK-cell markers. As that second paper reports: TCR beta-chain repertoires were profiled in sorted CD3+CD56+NKG2C+, CD3+CD56+NKG2C- and CD3+CD56-NKG2C+ T-cell subsets from fewer than 10 donors. Among the eight sequenced donors, seven were HCMV-seropositive and one was HCMV-seronegative. In several experiments an anti-gammadeltaTCR antibody was added to restrict sorting to alphabetaTCR-expressing T cells. In over five donors, the dominant CD3+CD56+NKG2C+ clonotypes were found to rank among the top 10 CD8+ clonotypes and to make up 1.0-7.0% of CD8+ T cells. Those dominant clonotypes were again the most abundant among CD3+CD56-NKG2C+ cells in a handful of donors, at about 25-65%. Whether the expanded NKG2C-expressing T cell clones were specific for HCMV antigens was left unclear. Randomly selected healthy volunteers, three men and five women, were used as the eight sequenced donors. HCMV serostatus was determined by detecting HCMV-specific IgG in serum with a commercial ELISA kit. For about 6 donors, bulk peripheral blood T-cell repertoires were additionally sequenced from unsorted PBMC. MIGEC was used to demultiplex reads and group reads by UMI, and MiTCR was used to assemble and quantify clonotypes. To remove erroneous sequences, TCR cDNA sequences were retained only when supported by two or more reads. The tcR package was used for downstream repertoire analysis, and clonotypes were matched between fractions using CDR3 nucleotide sequence together with V segment. Antigen specificity was annotated against VDJdb with VDJmatch, allowing one amino acid substitution in CDR3.

The sequenced material came from PBMCs. This chain joins TRBV12-3 or TRBV12-4 to TRBJ2-7; TRBD2 lines up with 7 middle nucleotides. The sequence was collected from a woman aged 18 to 35 in good health. CDR3 loop: CASSSTSARSYEQYF. The bases are TGTGCCAGCAGTTCTACTAGCGCCCGCTCCTACGAGCAGTACTTC.